The entry that follows covers one TCR beta chain sequence. Clones were sequenced by immunoSEQ multiplex PCR, and TCRdb holds only the in-frame ones, with some missing. Of 150,000 to 200,000 clones in the sample, about 93% are singletons; the top ten hold approximately 0.69%. This sample is part of a study of T cell responses to AZD1222 COVID-19 vaccine. Germline V CDR1 and CDR2: SGHTA, FQGNSA. The V segment lost 1 base and the J segment 11 bases; nucleotides outside the gene matches: 3. This CDR3 has 13 residues. The sequenced sample was peripheral blood, obtained on day 0 of AZD1222 vaccination. The TCR comes from an adult in good health. The V and J genes are TRBV7-2 and TRBJ1-5, with 9 bases identical to TRBD1. CDR3 in amino acids: CASSLGQGGTQHF. Written as DNA, the CDR3 is TGTGCCAGCAGCTTAGGACAGGGGGGAACCCAGCATTTT. The whole variable domain, filled in from reference TRBV7-2 and TRBJ1-5, reads GAGVSQSPSNKVTEKGKDVELRCDPISGHTALYWYRQSLGQGLEFLIYFQGNSAPDKSGLPSDRFSAERTGGSVSTLTIQRTQQEDSAVYLCASSLGQGGTQHFGDGTRLSIL.